This T cell receptor (beta chain) was found in a study of T cell repertoires and HLA-DP antigens. Study-level background: Transduced HeLa cells presented HLA-DP to CD4+ T cells. Two male donors and one female donor spanned ages 18-to-29 through 60-to-69.

V dropped 4 bases and J dropped 4 bases, with 12 bases sitting between them. Germline V CDR1 and CDR2: SGHNT, YYREEE (reference sequence). This CDR3 is 15 amino acids long. In the case of this clone: Its specificity is not known.

The primer mix covered 54 TRBV segments and 13 TRBJ segments. Produced via immunoSEQ multiplex PCR; TCRdb's table is partial and in-frame only. This sample has about 120,000 clones; 80% to 95% occur once, and the top ten carry around 0.25%. This receptor was taken from a woman in her late teens or twenties in good health and CMV-seronegative. The sequencing sample was made of CD4+ T cells from PBMCs. The gene calls are TRBV5-4 and TRBJ1-6; D ambiguous. DNA for the CDR3: TGTGCCAGCAGCAGCCGGGCCGTATATAATTCACCCCTCCACTTT. This translates into CASSSRAVYNSPLHF. Looking up the rest from reference TRBV5-4 and TRBJ1-6 gives the full variable domain: ETGVTQSPTHLIKTRGQQVTLRCSSQSGHNTVSWYQQALGQGPQFIFQYYREEENGRGNFPPRFSGLQFPNYSSELNVNALELDDSALYLCASSSRAVYNSPLHFGNGTRLTVT.